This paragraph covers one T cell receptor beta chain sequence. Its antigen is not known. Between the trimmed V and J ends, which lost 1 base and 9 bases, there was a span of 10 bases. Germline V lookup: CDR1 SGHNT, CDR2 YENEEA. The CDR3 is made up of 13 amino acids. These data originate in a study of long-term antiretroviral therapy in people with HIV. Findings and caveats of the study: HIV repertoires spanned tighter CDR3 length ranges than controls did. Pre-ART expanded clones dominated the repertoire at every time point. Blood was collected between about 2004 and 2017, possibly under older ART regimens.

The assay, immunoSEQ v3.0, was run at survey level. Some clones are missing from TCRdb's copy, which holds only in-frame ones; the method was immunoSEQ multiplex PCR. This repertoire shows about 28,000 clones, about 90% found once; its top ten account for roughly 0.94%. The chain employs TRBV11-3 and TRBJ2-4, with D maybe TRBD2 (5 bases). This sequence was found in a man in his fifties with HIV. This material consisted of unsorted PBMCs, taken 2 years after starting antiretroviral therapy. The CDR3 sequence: CASSLAGLGIQYF. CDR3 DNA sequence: TGTGCCAGCAGCTTAGCGGGGTTGGGCATTCAGTACTTC.